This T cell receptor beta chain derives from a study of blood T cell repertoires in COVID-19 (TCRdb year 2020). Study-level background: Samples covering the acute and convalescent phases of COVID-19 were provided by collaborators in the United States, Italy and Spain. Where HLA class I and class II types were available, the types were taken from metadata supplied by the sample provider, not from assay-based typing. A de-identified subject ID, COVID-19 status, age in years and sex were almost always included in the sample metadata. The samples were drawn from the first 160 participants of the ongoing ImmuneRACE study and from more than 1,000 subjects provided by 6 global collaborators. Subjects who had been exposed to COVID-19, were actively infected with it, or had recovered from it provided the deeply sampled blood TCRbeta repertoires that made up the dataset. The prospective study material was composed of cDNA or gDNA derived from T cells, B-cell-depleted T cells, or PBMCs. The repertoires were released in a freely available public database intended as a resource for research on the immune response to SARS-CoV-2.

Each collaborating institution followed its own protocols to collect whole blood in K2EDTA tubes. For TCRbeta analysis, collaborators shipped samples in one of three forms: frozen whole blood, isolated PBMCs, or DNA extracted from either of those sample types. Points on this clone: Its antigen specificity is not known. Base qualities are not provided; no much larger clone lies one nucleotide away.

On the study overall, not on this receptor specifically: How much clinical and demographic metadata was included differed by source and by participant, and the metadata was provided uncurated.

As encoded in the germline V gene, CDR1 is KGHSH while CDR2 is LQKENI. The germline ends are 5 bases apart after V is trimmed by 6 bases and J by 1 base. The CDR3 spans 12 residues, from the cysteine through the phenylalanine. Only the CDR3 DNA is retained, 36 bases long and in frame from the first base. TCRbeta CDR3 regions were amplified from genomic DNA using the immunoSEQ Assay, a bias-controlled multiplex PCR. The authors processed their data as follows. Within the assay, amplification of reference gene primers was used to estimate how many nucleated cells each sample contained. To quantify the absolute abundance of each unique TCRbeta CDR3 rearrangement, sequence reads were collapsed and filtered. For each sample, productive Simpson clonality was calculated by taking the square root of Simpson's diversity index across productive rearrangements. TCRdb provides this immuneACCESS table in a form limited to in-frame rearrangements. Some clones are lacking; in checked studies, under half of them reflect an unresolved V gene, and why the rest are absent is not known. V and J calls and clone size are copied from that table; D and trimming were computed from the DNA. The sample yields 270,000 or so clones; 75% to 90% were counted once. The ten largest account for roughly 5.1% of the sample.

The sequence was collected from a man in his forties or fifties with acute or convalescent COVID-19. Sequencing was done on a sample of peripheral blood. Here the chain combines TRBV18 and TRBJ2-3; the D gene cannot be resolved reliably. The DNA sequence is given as TGTGCCAGCTCCCCGGGCACAGATACGCAGTATTTT. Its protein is CASSPGTDTQYF.